This entry lists 10 T cell receptor beta chains sequenced from one sample in a study of beta chain features in type 1 diabetes. Antigen specificity for these receptors is unknown. Sequenced material consisted of expressed TCRB transcripts (all of the isolated RNA was reverse transcribed). Libraries were prepared by immunoSEQ multiplex PCR; TCRdb keeps only in-frame clonotypes and omits some of them. The data show about 170,000 clones, about 7.9% seen once. General study findings and limits: Moderate but significant shortening of TCRB CDR3s was recorded in all four CD4+ subsets from Type 1 diabetes patients.

Sequencing was performed on central memory CD4+ T cells from blood. All receptors come from a man aged 18-30 years with type 1 diabetes.

The sample holds a few counts of this clone. The chain links TRBV6-1 to TRBJ2-1; TRBD2 aligns across 10 bases. The CDR3 loop spans 15 amino acids. Germline V lookup: CDR1 MNHNS, CDR2 SASEGT. Germline trimming cut 4 bases from V and 8 bases from J; bases unmatched to any gene: 8. Here the CDR3 reads CASSGPSGRLDEQFF. The CDR3 DNA is TGTGCCAGCAGTGGTCCTAGCGGGAGACTAGATGAGCAGTTCTTC.

In its sample, this clone was seen a few times. The V and J genes are TRBV28 and TRBJ2-3, with TRBD2 matching 9 bases. CDR1 and CDR2 (germline): MDHEN, SYDVKM. CDR3 size: 16 residues. V trimming: 2 bases; J trimming: 0 bases; junction bases outside the gene matches: 3. CDR3 coding DNA: TGTGCCAGCAGTTTAATTGCGGGGGGGAGCACAGATACGCAGTATTTT. Its translation is CASSLIAGGSTDTQYF.

This clone was detected ten times or more. The V gene is TRBV15, the J gene TRBJ1-5, with D tentatively TRBD1 (6 bases). This CDR3 contains 15 residues. The V gene lost 7 bases and the J gene lost 8 bases, with 21 bases spanning the gap. Germline V gives CDR1 LNHNV, CDR2 YYDKDF (reference sequence). CDR3 bases: TGTGCCACCAAAACGGGGGGGGCAGTAGGGGAGCCCCAGCATTTT. This translates into CATKTGGAVGEPQHF.

This chain uses TRBV5-1 with TRBJ2-6; unclear D gene. Trimming left V 4 bases short and J 4 bases short, with 9 bases between. The CDR3 consists of 14 residues. Germline-derived CDR1 and CDR2 are SGHRS and YFSETQ. Here the CDR3 DNA reads TGCGCCAGCAGCCGCAGTTCCGGGGCCAACGTCCTGACTTTC. Translating it yields CASSRSSGANVLTF.

This clone was found a few times. The rearrangement joins TRBV5-1 to TRBJ1-4, with D hard to call. The CDR3 contains 15 residues. Deletions cut 5 bases from V and 0 bases from J, with 11 bases between. Germline CDR1 is SGHRS and CDR2 is YFSETQ. CDR3 DNA: TGCGCCAGCAGTCCCCAGAAAGCAACTAATGAAAAACTGTTTTTT. Its protein is CASSPQKATNEKLFF.

This clone was counted many times. The chain is built from TRBV15 and TRBJ1-2; the D is unclear. Trimming removed 0 bases at V and 8 bases at J, with 10 bases between. Germline assignment: CDR1 LNHNV and CDR2 YYDKDF (reference sequence). This CDR3 has 13 residues. CDR3 nucleotide sequence: TGTGCCACCAGCAGAGATGAGGGTGTAGGCTACACCTTC. Translating it yields CATSRDEGVGYTF. Using reference TRBV15 and TRBJ1-2 for the parts outside the CDR3, the full variable domain is DAMVIQNPRYQVTQFGKPVTLSCSQTLNHNVMYWYQQKSSQAPKLLFHYYDKDFNNEADTPDNFQSRRPNTSFCFLDIRSPGLGDTAMYLCATSRDEGVGYTFGSGTRLTVV.

The V gene is TRBV30, the J gene TRBJ2-1, with TRBD2 matching over 12 bases. Germline V gene sequence: CDR1 GTSNPN, CDR2 SVGIG (reference sequence). CDR3 length: 15 amino acids. The junction had 5 bases not matched to a gene; V was cut back by 1 base and J by 7 bases. The CDR3 sequence is CAWSGLAGVGNEQFF. DNA for the CDR3: TGTGCCTGGAGTGGACTAGCGGGAGTAGGGAATGAGCAGTTCTTC.

J is TRBJ2-3 and V is TRBV5-1; 14 bases are a match to TRBD2. The CDR3 length is 16 residues. V shed 4 bases, J shed 3 bases, and the junction held 4 bases outside the gene matches. The germline gives CDR1 SGHRS, CDR2 YFSETQ. CDR3 coding DNA: TGCGCCAGCAGCCCCGGGACTAGCGGGAGTACAGATACGCAGTATTTT. It is translated as CASSPGTSGSTDTQYF.

V is TRBV27 and J is TRBJ2-7, with D perhaps matching TRBD2 (5 bases). The ends were cut back, 10 bases at V and 0 bases at J, with 16 bases in the middle. CDR1 and CDR2 from the germline V gene are MNHEY and SMNVEV (reference sequence). The CDR3 consists of 14 residues. CDR3 sequence (DNA): TGTGCCACCAGACATAGCGTTAGCTCCTACGAGCAGTACTTC. This encodes CATRHSVSSYEQYF.

This clone showed up just a few times. The chain uses TRBV7-7 and TRBJ2-2, with no clear D. Germline lookup yields CDR1 SSHAT and CDR2 FNYEAQ (reference sequence). CDR3 length: 11 amino acids. Trimming removed 6 bases from V and 5 bases from J, with 4 bases in between. CDR3 in amino acids: CASRATGELFF. In DNA, the CDR3 is TGTGCCAGCAGGGCAACCGGGGAGCTGTTTTTT.